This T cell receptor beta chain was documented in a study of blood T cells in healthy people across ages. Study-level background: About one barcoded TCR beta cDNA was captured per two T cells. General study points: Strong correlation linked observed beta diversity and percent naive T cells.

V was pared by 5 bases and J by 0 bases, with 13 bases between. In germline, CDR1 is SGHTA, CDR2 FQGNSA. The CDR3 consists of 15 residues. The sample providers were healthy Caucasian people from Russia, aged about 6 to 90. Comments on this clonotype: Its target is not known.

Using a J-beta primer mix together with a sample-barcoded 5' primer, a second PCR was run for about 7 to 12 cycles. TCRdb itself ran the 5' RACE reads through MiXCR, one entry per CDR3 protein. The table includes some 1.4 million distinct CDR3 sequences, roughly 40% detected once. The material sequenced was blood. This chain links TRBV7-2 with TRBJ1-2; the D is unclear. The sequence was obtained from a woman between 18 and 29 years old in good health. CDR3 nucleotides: TGTGCCAGCAGCCCCGCCGGTCAGGCTAACTATGGCTACACCTTC. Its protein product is CASSPAGQANYGYTF.